A few counts support the clone carrying this TCR beta chain. The antigen is undetermined. The data were obtained in a study of CD4+ T cells in melanoma. Notes on the study in general: A reported correlation linked neoantigen-specific CD4+ T cells to CD8+, macrophage and B cell function.

The CDR3 runs 15 residues. Germline V lookup: CDR1 SNHLY, CDR2 FYNNEI. The V gene lost 4 bases and the J gene lost 8 bases, with 20 bases spanning the gap. Libraries were prepared by immunoSEQ multiplex PCR; TCRdb keeps only in-frame clonotypes and omits some of them. In the table there are 9,500 to 13,000 clones, 67% of which are singletons. The chain is built from TRBV2 and TRBJ1-2; no clear D. The specimen was cells from a culture (not recorded whether cultured in vitro). The clonotype comes from a human donor with melanoma. The CDR3 region has the DNA TGTGCCAGCAGTGCAACGGGAGCCGTGAGAGGAGGCTACACCTTC. Protein sequence: CASSATGAVRGGYTF.